This TCR beta chain derives from a study of T cell repertoires in cytomegalovirus infection. Worth noting for this clonotype: Its antigen remains unknown.

TCRdb analysed the reads with MiXCR anew, one entry per CDR3 protein. The sample includes some 500,000 distinct CDR3 sequences, approximately 40% seen only once; the top ten take 48%. This TCR was recovered from a human donor in good health (CMV status not recorded). Some clones in this sample may be carry-over from other donors' samples. Here the sequenced sample was cultured PBMCs, taken from culture after CMV antigen stimulation.

CDR3 loop: CASTQTGRGKNIQYF. CDR3 bases: TGTGCCAGCACCCAAACCGGCAGGGGGAAAAACATTCAGTACTTC. The genes are TRBV27 and TRBJ2-4; 7 bases are a match to TRBD1. The CDR3 is 15 amino acids. Trimming cost V 7 bases and J 4 bases; bases outside gene matches: 10. Germline lookup yields CDR1 MNHEY and CDR2 SMNVEV (reference sequence).